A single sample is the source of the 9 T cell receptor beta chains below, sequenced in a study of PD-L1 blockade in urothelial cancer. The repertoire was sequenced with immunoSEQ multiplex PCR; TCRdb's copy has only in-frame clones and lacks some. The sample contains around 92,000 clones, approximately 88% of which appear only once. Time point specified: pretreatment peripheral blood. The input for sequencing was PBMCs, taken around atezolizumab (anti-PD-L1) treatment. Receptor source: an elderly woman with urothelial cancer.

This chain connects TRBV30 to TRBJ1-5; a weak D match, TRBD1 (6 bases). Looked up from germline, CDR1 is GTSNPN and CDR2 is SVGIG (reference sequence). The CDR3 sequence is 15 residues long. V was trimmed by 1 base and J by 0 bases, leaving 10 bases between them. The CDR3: CAWSAGQHSNQPQHF. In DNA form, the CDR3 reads TGTGCCTGGAGTGCGGGACAACATAGCAATCAGCCCCAGCATTTT.

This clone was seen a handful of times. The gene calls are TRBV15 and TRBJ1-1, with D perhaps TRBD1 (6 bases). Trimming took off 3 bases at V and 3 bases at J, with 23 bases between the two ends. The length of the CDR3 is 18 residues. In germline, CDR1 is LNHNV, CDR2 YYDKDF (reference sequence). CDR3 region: CATSSDRQGQTGYTEAFF. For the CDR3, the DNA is TGTGCCACCAGCAGTGACCGGCAGGGGCAAACAGGGTACACTGAAGCTTTCTTT.

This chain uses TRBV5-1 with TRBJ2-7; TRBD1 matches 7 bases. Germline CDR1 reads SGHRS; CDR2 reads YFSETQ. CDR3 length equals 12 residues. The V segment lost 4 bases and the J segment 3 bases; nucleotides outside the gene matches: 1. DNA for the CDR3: TGCGCCAGCAGCGGGGACAGCTACGAGCAGTACTTC. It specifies CASSGDSYEQYF.

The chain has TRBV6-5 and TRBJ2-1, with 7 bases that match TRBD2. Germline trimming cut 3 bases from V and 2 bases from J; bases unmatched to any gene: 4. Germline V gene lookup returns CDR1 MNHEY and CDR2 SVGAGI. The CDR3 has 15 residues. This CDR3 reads CASSYAGVTYNEQFF. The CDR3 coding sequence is TGTGCCAGCAGTTATGCGGGAGTCACCTACAATGAGCAGTTCTTC.

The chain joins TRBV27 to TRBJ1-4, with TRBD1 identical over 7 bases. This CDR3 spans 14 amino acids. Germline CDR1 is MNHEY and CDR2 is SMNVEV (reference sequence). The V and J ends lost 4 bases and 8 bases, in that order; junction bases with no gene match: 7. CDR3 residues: CASSSTGVGEKLFF. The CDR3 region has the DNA TGTGCCAGCAGTTCTACAGGGGTGGGCGAAAAACTGTTTTTT.

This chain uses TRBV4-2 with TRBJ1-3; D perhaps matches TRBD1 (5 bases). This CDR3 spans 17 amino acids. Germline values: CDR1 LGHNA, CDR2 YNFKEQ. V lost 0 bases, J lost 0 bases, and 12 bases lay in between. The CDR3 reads CASSQDLSGTSGNTIYF. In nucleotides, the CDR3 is TGTGCCAGCAGCCAAGATCTGAGCGGGACCTCTGGAAACACCATATATTTT.

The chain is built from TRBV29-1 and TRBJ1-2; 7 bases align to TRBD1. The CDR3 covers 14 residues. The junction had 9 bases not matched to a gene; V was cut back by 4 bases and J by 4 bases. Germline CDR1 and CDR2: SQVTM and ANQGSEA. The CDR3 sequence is CSVGDTAGGYGYTF. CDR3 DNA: TGCAGCGTTGGGGATACGGCAGGGGGCTATGGCTACACCTTC.

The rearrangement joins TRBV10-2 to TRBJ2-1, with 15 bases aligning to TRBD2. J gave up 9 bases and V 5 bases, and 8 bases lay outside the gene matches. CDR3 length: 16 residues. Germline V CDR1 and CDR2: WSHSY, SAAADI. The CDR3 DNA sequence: TGCGCCAGCAGTCCAGCGGGACTAGCGGGGGGTGGTGAGCAGTTCTTC. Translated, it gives CASSPAGLAGGGEQFF.

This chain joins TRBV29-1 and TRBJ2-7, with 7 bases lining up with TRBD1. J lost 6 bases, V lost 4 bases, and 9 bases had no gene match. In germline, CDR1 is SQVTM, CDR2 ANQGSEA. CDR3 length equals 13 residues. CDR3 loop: CSVGQGEGLEQYF. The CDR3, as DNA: TGCAGCGTTGGACAGGGAGAAGGACTCGAGCAGTACTTC.